These T cell receptor beta chains were read from a single sample in a study of T cell responses to AZD1222 COVID-19 vaccine. Clones were sequenced by immunoSEQ multiplex PCR, and TCRdb holds only the in-frame ones, with some missing. The sample has about 110,000 clones; around nine tenths are singletons. Sequencing used peripheral blood, obtained on day 0 of AZD1222 vaccination. These receptors all come from an adult in good health. Both conserved end residues are part of each CDR3. Fields, in order: J gene, V gene, clone size, D gene, CDR3 protein, CDR3 DNA. A D gene is named only where the DNA matches it firmly. Only part of the rows carry a size: once, few, many, or a class if the clone is expanded.

J: TRBJ2-7
V: TRBV5-1
size: NA
D: TRBD1
CDR3: CASSFGTGFGEQYF
DNA: TGCGCCAGCAGCTTTGGGACAGGGTTCGGGGAGCAGTACTTC

J: TRBJ1-4
V: TRBV18
size: NA
D: NA
CDR3: CASSPDAGTGLF
DNA: TGTGCCAGCTCACCTGATGCGGGGACGGGTCTTTTT

J: TRBJ1-1
V: TRBV7-8
size: NA
D: NA
CDR3: CASSFSRGERAFF
DNA: TGTGCCAGCAGCTTCAGCAGGGGAGAGAGGGCTTTCTTT

J: TRBJ1-5
V: TRBV19
size: NA
D: NA
CDR3: CASSIVDRSHQPQHF
DNA: TGTGCCAGTAGTATAGTAGACAGGTCCCATCAGCCCCAGCATTTT

J: TRBJ1-1
V: TRBV28
size: few
D: NA
CDR3: CASSSGLPVAFF
DNA: TGTGCCAGCAGTTCGGGTTTACCGGTGGCTTTCTTT

J: TRBJ1-2
V: TRBV19
size: NA
D: NA
CDR3: CASRITDYYGYTF
DNA: TGTGCCAGTAGGATCACAGACTACTATGGCTACACCTTC

J: TRBJ1-5
V: TRBV3-1/TRBV3-2
size: NA
D: NA
CDR3: CASSLNRETYSNQPQHF
DNA: TGTGCCAGCAGCCTCAACAGGGAAACGTATAGCAATCAGCCCCAGCATTTT

J: TRBJ2-1
V: TRBV9
size: NA
D: TRBD2
CDR3: CASSPRLAGTFNEQFF
DNA: TGTGCCAGCAGCCCCCGACTAGCGGGAACGTTCAATGAGCAGTTCTTC

J: TRBJ1-5
V: TRBV5-1
size: NA
D: TRBD1
CDR3: CASQIQPDRGNQPQHF
DNA: TGCGCCAGCCAGATACAACCGGACAGGGGAAATCAGCCCCAGCATTTT

J: TRBJ2-1
V: TRBV5-1
size: NA
D: NA
CDR3: CASSLASGGSYNEQFF
DNA: TGCGCCAGCAGCTTGGCCTCCGGGGGCTCCTACAATGAGCAGTTCTTC

J: TRBJ2-1
V: TRBV6-4
size: NA
D: NA
CDR3: CASSMGPPPLEQFF
DNA: TGTGCCAGCAGCATGGGACCTCCACCTCTAGAGCAGTTCTTC

J: TRBJ2-3
V: TRBV18
size: NA
D: TRBD2
CDR3: CASSLAGVVADTQYF
DNA: TGTGCCAGCTCCTTAGCGGGAGTGGTCGCAGATACGCAGTATTTT

J: TRBJ2-2
V: TRBV7-8
size: few
D: TRBD2
CDR3: CASSLVAGHNTGELFF
DNA: TGTGCCAGCAGCCTCGTAGCGGGGCATAACACCGGGGAGCTGTTTTTT

J: TRBJ2-2
V: TRBV28
size: NA
D: TRBD1
CDR3: CASSGQGATGELFF
DNA: TGTGCCTCCTCGGGACAGGGGGCCACCGGGGAGCTGTTTTTT

J: TRBJ2-5
V: TRBV5-8
size: NA
D: TRBD1
CDR3: CASSPGVTGGAETQYF
DNA: TGTGCCAGCAGCCCGGGGGTTACAGGGGGCGCGGAGACCCAGTACTTC

J: TRBJ1-3
V: TRBV18
size: NA
D: NA
CDR3: CASSRTGNTIYF
DNA: TGTGCCAGCTCACGGACTGGAAACACCATATATTTT

J: TRBJ2-1
V: TRBV3-1/TRBV3-2
size: NA
D: TRBD2
CDR3: CASSPLALAGGAFF
DNA: TGTGCCAGCAGCCCATTGGCTCTAGCGGGAGGGGCGTTCTTC

J: TRBJ2-2
V: TRBV6-4
size: NA
D: TRBD1
CDR3: CASGGQGAPGELFF
DNA: TGTGCCAGCGGGGGACAGGGGGCTCCCGGGGAGCTGTTTTTT

J: TRBJ1-1
V: TRBV6-5
size: few
D: NA
CDR3: CASSLETGNTEAFF
DNA: TGTGCCAGCAGTCTTGAGACAGGGAACACTGAAGCTTTCTTT

J: TRBJ2-1
V: TRBV3-1/TRBV3-2
size: NA
D: NA
CDR3: CASLKIYNEQFF
DNA: TGTGCCAGCCTTAAGATCTACAATGAGCAGTTCTTC

J: TRBJ1-1
V: TRBV3-1/TRBV3-2
size: once
D: NA
CDR3: CASSQALNTEAFF
DNA: TGTGCCAGCAGCCAAGCGCTGAACACTGAAGCTTTCTTT

J: TRBJ2-1
V: TRBV27
size: NA
D: TRBD1
CDR3: CASSLSQGAFIDNEQFF
DNA: TGTGCCAGCAGTTTGAGTCAGGGGGCTTTTATCGACAATGAGCAGTTCTTC

J: TRBJ1-2
V: TRBV20-1
size: NA
D: NA
CDR3: CSASMTGGFGYTF
DNA: TGCAGTGCTAGTATGACGGGGGGCTTTGGCTACACCTTC

J: TRBJ1-2
V: TRBV3-1/TRBV3-2
size: NA
D: TRBD1
CDR3: CASSHPGQAPYYGYTF
DNA: TGTGCCAGCAGCCACCCCGGACAGGCCCCCTACTATGGCTACACCTTC

J: TRBJ1-1
V: TRBV6-5
size: once
D: NA
CDR3: CASRQVGEAFF
DNA: TGTGCCAGCAGACAGGTGGGTGAAGCTTTCTTT

J: TRBJ1-1
V: TRBV5-4
size: NA
D: NA
CDR3: CASSLDLVRPQNTEAFF
DNA: TGTGCCAGCAGCCTGGACCTTGTGAGACCTCAGAACACTGAAGCTTTCTTT